The 24 T cell receptor beta chains reported below all come from one sample, sequenced in a study of immune evolution from preneoplasia to lung adenocarcinoma. The assay was immunoSEQ multiplex PCR, and TCRdb's table has in-frame clones only and misses some. Of over 30,000 clones listed, 60% to 75% are singletons. The material sequenced was FFPE invasive lung adenocarcinoma tissue. These receptors originate from a person aged 55 to 69 with lung adenocarcinoma.

This sequence joins TRBV7-2 and TRBJ2-7; 10 bases line up with TRBD2. This CDR3 is built from 16 residues. In germline, CDR1 is SGHTA, CDR2 FQGNSA. V was clipped by 1 base and J by 0 bases; unmatched bases: 3. The DNA for the CDR3 is TGTGCCAGCAGCTTAGGTAGCGGGAGGTTCTCCTACGAGCAGTACTTC. Its translation is CASSLGSGRFSYEQYF.

The J gene is TRBJ2-2, the V gene TRBV5-1, with 8 bases matching TRBD1. Germline CDR1 is SGHRS and CDR2 is YFSETQ. V was clipped by 7 bases and J by 3 bases; unmatched bases: 5. This CDR3 is built from 14 residues. The CDR3 DNA reads as TGCGCCAGCCGGGACAGGAAGGACACCGGGGAGCTGTTTTTT. It yields the protein CASRDRKDTGELFF.

J is TRBJ2-7 and V is TRBV30; 10 bases map to TRBD2. The CDR3 loop spans 15 amino acids. Germline values: CDR1 GTSNPN, CDR2 SVGIG (reference sequence). J gave up 4 bases and V 2 bases, and 8 bases lay outside the gene matches. CDR3 sequence (DNA): TGTGCCTGGAGTCCCCTTAGCGGGAGGAATTACGAGCAGTACTTC. Translated, it gives CAWSPLSGRNYEQYF. The whole variable domain, filled in from reference TRBV30 and TRBJ2-7, reads SQTIHQWPATLVQPVGSPLSLECTVEGTSNPNLYWYRQAAGRGLQLLFYSVGIGQISSEVPQNLSASRPQDRQFILSSKKLLLSDSGFYLCAWSPLSGRNYEQYFGPGTRLTVT.

This chain connects TRBV18 to TRBJ2-3; 7 bases line up with TRBD1. The J segment lost 2 bases and the V segment lost 5 bases, leaving 7 bases of the junction unmatched. Germline CDR1 is KGHSH and CDR2 is LQKENI. There are 15 residues in the CDR3. Here the CDR3 DNA reads TGTGCCAGCTCATCCCGACAGGGAGTCACAGATACGCAGTATTTT. Residues: CASSSRQGVTDTQYF.

This clone has only a few counts. The chain links TRBV10-3 to TRBJ1-5; D is possibly TRBD1 (5 bases). In germline, CDR1 is ENHRY, CDR2 SYGVKD. The CDR3 is 15 residues long. The V end lost 3 bases, the J end lost 2 bases, and 11 bases lay between the germline ends. The CDR3 nucleotides are TGTGCCATCAGTGACTCCGACAGTGGCAATCAGCCCCAGCATTTT. It translates to CAISDSDSGNQPQHF.

The CDR3 here is CASSFYTGELFF. CDR3 bases: TGTGCCAGCAGCTTTTACACCGGGGAGCTGTTTTTT. The J gene is TRBJ2-2, the V gene TRBV11-2; D not resolved. Germline CDR1 and CDR2: SGHAT and FQNNGV. The ends were cut back, 3 bases at V and 3 bases at J, with 2 bases in the middle. CDR3 length: 12 residues.

This chain uses TRBV11-3 with TRBJ2-7, with 8 nucleotides matching TRBD2. J was trimmed by 5 bases and V by 3 bases; bases with no gene match: 9. This CDR3 has 15 residues. Per germline, CDR1 SGHNT and CDR2 YENEEA. The chain's CDR3 is CASSFPGLGFHEQYF. CDR3 sequence (DNA): TGTGCCAGCAGCTTCCCGGGACTAGGGTTCCACGAGCAGTACTTC. Full variable domain (remainder filled in from reference TRBV11-3 and TRBJ2-7): EAGVVQSPRYKIIEKKQPVAFWCNPISGHNTLYWYLQNLGQGPELLIRYENEEAVDDSQLPKDRFSAERLKGVDSTLKIQPAELGDSAVYLCASSFPGLGFHEQYFGPGTRLTVT.

The rearrangement joins TRBV7-9 to TRBJ2-7; 8 nucleotides match TRBD1. Germline CDR1 is SEHNR and CDR2 is FQNEAQ (reference sequence). V shed 4 bases, J shed 1 base, and the junction held 3 bases outside the gene matches. CDR3 size: 14 residues. The DNA for the CDR3 is TGTGCCAGCAGCTCCACAGGGGGATCCTACGAGCAGTACTTC. It is translated as CASSSTGGSYEQYF.

The chain has TRBV6-5 and TRBJ1-2; the D gene is possibly TRBD1 (5 bases). The CDR3 is 12 amino acids. The germline gives CDR1 MNHEY, CDR2 SVGAGI. Deletions cut 4 bases from V and 2 bases from J, with 5 bases between. The CDR3 here is CASSWDNYGYTF. CDR3 sequence (DNA): TGTGCCAGCAGTTGGGACAACTATGGCTACACCTTC.

This clone was observed a few times. The chain is built from TRBV6-5 and TRBJ1-2; TRBD1 agrees at 9 bases. Germline loops: CDR1 MNHEY, CDR2 SVGAGI. This CDR3 comprises 12 residues. Unmatched junction bases numbered 3, after V lost 5 bases and J lost 8 bases. CDR3 amino acids: CASSRQGGGYTF. The CDR3 DNA reads as TGTGCCAGCAGTCGACAGGGGGGGGGCTACACCTTC.

The J gene is TRBJ1-2, the V gene TRBV7-9; 7 positions agree with TRBD1. There are 16 residues in the CDR3. After removal of 4 bases from V and 5 bases from J, the junction contained 13 bases not matched to a gene. Germline CDR1 SEHNR, CDR2 FQNEAQ (reference sequence). The CDR3: CASSSATGTSIYGYTF. The DNA of the CDR3 is TGTGCCAGCAGCTCCGCGACAGGGACGTCCATTTATGGCTACACCTTC. Filled out from reference TRBV7-9 and TRBJ1-2, the complete variable domain reads DTGVSQNPRHKITKRGQNVTFRCDPISEHNRLYWYRQTLGQGPEFLTYFQNEAQLEKSRLLSDRFSAERPKGSFSTLEIQRTEQGDSAMYLCASSSATGTSIYGYTFGSGTRLTVV.

As for this clone: The same CDR3 arises from other DNA sequences in this sample as well. The V call is TRBV30, the J call TRBJ2-7; D is possibly TRBD1 (5 bases). Germline V gene data show CDR1 as GTSNPN and CDR2 as SVGIG (reference sequence). The ends were cut back, 2 bases at V and 2 bases at J, with 10 bases in the middle. The CDR3 covers 13 residues. The CDR3 loop reads CAWSRGAAYEQYF. The CDR3 DNA follows: TGTGCCTGGAGTAGGGGTGCCGCCTACGAGCAGTACTTC.

This clone was observed a handful of times. The chain combines TRBV21-1 with TRBJ2-7. TRBV21-1 is annotated as a pseudogene. The length of the CDR3 is 16 residues. CDR3 loop: CASSDLLRVSTYEQYF. The CDR3, as DNA: TGTGCCAGCAGCGACCTATTAAGGGTTTCGACTTACGAGCAGTACTTC.

The CDR3, as DNA: TGTGCCAGCAAGGTGAAGCTAGACTCAGCCGGGGAGCTGTTTTTT. Translation gives CASKVKLDSAGELFF. The chain combines TRBV6-6 with TRBJ2-2, with D uncertain. The CDR3 has 15 amino acids. Germline loops: CDR1 MNHNY, CDR2 SVGAGI (reference sequence). The V end lost 7 bases, the J end lost 6 bases, and 18 bases lay between the germline ends.

This clone is a singleton in its sample. The chain is built from TRBV27 and TRBJ1-5, with 10 positions matching TRBD1. Germline V CDR1 and CDR2: MNHEY, SMNVEV (reference sequence). There are 17 residues in the CDR3. The V segment lost 1 base and the J segment 3 bases; nucleotides outside the gene matches: 6. CDR3 sequence (DNA): TGTGCCAGCAGTTTATATCCGACAGGGGGCCTCAATCAGCCCCAGCATTTT. Encoded protein: CASSLYPTGGLNQPQHF.

V and J are TRBV7-9 and TRBJ1-4, with a possible D match to TRBD1 (5 bases). Germline CDR1 SEHNR, CDR2 FQNEAQ (reference sequence). This CDR3 has 15 amino acids. Trimming left V 5 bases short and J 8 bases short, with 18 bases between. The CDR3 reads CASSPRPTAAEKLFF. The CDR3 region has the DNA TGTGCCAGCAGCCCCAGACCGACAGCGGCGGAAAAACTGTTTTTT.

As concerns this clone: Other nucleotide sequences from this sample produce the same CDR3. The rearrangement uses TRBV15 and TRBJ2-1; 7 bases match TRBD2. CDR1 and CDR2 from the germline V gene are LNHNV and YYDKDF (reference sequence). V shed 1 base and J 2 bases; nucleotides not matched to a gene: 5. This CDR3 comprises 16 residues. CDR3 coding DNA: TGTGCCACCAGCAGAGGGGGGGGAACAACCTACAATGAGCAGTTCTTC. Protein: CATSRGGGTTYNEQFF.

The chain uses TRBV19 and TRBJ1-4; D is unclear. Deletions cut 11 bases from V and 8 bases from J, with 18 bases between. The CDR3 is made up of 13 amino acids. Germline V gene data show CDR1 as LNHDA and CDR2 as SQIVND (reference sequence). This chain's CDR3 is CACREASEEKLFF. CDR3 DNA sequence: TGTGCCTGCAGAGAGGCTAGTGAGGAAAAACTGTTTTTT.

The rearrangement uses TRBV7-9 and TRBJ2-7; D tentatively fits TRBD1 or TRBD2 (5 bases each). Trimming removed 5 bases at V and 2 bases at J, with 16 bases between. CDR1 SEHNR and CDR2 FQNEAQ come from the germline V gene (reference sequence). The CDR3 loop spans 15 amino acids. CDR3 sequence: CASSPGAETTYEQYF. The DNA for the CDR3 is TGTGCCAGCAGCCCCGGGGCAGAAACTACCTACGAGCAGTACTTC.

The chain recombines TRBV18 with TRBJ1-1; no clear D gene. CDR1 is KGHSH, CDR2 LQKENI, per germline. CDR3 size: 14 residues. V was trimmed by 10 bases and J by 1 base, leaving 16 bases between them. DNA of the CDR3: TGTGCCACCCGATCCGACCGGGGGAACACTGAAGCTTTCTTT. Encoded protein: CATRSDRGNTEAFF.

V usage is TRBV6-4 and J usage is TRBJ2-6, with a weak D call TRBD2 (5 bases). Per the germline V gene, CDR1 is MRHNA and CDR2 is SNTAGT. CDR3 length equals 16 residues. The V gene lost 5 bases and the J gene lost 0 bases, with 11 bases spanning the gap. CDR3 region: CASSTFGDSGANVLTF. The CDR3 DNA reads TGTGCCAGCAGTACGTTCGGGGACTCTGGGGCCAACGTCCTGACTTTC.

This clone was observed a few times. The rearrangement joins TRBV7-7 to TRBJ2-1; no clear D. CDR1 is SSHAT and CDR2 is FNYEAQ in the germline V gene (reference sequence). Trimming took off 5 bases at V and 4 bases at J, with 12 bases between the two ends. This CDR3 comprises 14 residues. As DNA, the CDR3 is TGTGCCAGCAGCCCAGATGGGCAATACAATGAGCAGTTCTTC. It translates to CASSPDGQYNEQFF.

The genes are TRBV7-7 and TRBJ2-5, with D possibly matching TRBD2 (6 bases). V lost 1 base, J lost 2 bases, and 11 bases lay in between. Germline CDR1 SSHAT, CDR2 FNYEAQ (reference sequence). CDR3 size: 15 residues. CDR3 coding DNA: TGTGCCAGCAGCTTAGGGAGTAGCGGACAAGAGACCCAGTACTTC. This translates into CASSLGSSGQETQYF.

The V gene is TRBV11-2, the J gene TRBJ2-1; weak D call: TRBD2 (6 bases). Germline loops: CDR1 SGHAT, CDR2 FQNNGV. The CDR3 is made up of 14 amino acids. V lost 5 bases, J lost 10 bases, and 18 bases lay in between. The CDR3 DNA follows: TGTGCCAGCAGCGAACGGAGGGCCACCGGGGAGCAGTTCTTC. This gives the protein CASSERRATGEQFF.